The entry that follows covers one T cell receptor beta chain sequence. The entry originates in a study of blood T cell repertoires in COVID-19. Study-wide background: Donors in the United States, Italy and Spain gave samples during acute or convalescent COVID-19.

Method: immunoSEQ multiplex PCR; TCRdb's copy keeps in-frame clones and lacks some. The sample includes approximately 290,000 clones, roughly 90% of them seen just once. Sequencing input: peripheral blood. The receptor was isolated from a woman in her thirties with COVID-19, enrolled during active disease.

CDR3 amino acids: CASSYTATGTGGGYTF. CDR3 bases: TGTGCCAGCAGTTACACCGCAACAGGGACAGGGGGCGGCTACACCTTC. The J gene is TRBJ1-2, the V gene TRBV6-6, with TRBD1 matching over 12 bases. CDR3 length: 16 amino acids. Germline CDR1 MNHNY, CDR2 SVGAGI (reference sequence). Losses at the gene ends were 2 bases for V and 8 bases for J; bases not matched to a gene: 9.